The 25 T cell receptor beta chains in this list originate from one sample, sequenced in a study of T-cell memory formation after mild COVID-19. In TCRdb, the 5' RACE reads were re-called with MiXCR into one record per CDR3 protein. The profile shows under 600,000 distinct CDR3 sequences, about 20% of them singletons. The sequenced sample consisted of PBMCs or a T cell subset sorted from them (not recorded which). All receptors come from an adult woman who had mild COVID-19 (a few samples of this study predate the infection). Cell type and time point are not known.

The V call is TRBV24-1, the J call TRBJ2-1; no reliable D call. Deletions cut 1 base from V and 5 bases from J, with 11 bases between. Per germline, CDR1 KGHDR and CDR2 SFDVKD. The CDR3 loop spans 15 amino acids. In DNA form, the CDR3 reads TGTGCCACCAGTGATTTTCTAACCCCAGACAATGAGCAGTTCTTC. Translating it yields CATSDFLTPDNEQFF.

This chain joins TRBV29-1 and TRBJ2-3; D ambiguous. Trimming took 2 bases from V and 6 from J, leaving 9 bases between them. The CDR3 contains 12 residues. The germline CDR1 and CDR2 sequences are SQVTM and ANQGSEA. DNA of the CDR3: TGCAGCGTTGAAACCTCCGGCGATACGCAGTATTTT. Translation: CSVETSGDTQYF.

This clonotype has a handful of counts. The CDR3 spells CSVGGVGYGYTF. The CDR3 DNA follows: TGCAGCGTTGGAGGGGTCGGTTATGGCTACACCTTC. The J gene is TRBJ1-2, the V gene TRBV29-1; TRBD1 might be the D (5 bases). Germline V gene data show CDR1 as SQVTM and CDR2 as ANQGSEA. Trimming removed 4 bases from V and 5 bases from J, with 11 bases in between. CDR3 length: 12 residues.

The chain joins TRBV24-1 to TRBJ2-1; D is possibly TRBD1 or TRBD2 (5 bases each). V gave up 4 bases and J gave up 1 base, with 13 bases separating them. The CDR3 length is 16 residues. Germline V CDR1 and CDR2: KGHDR, SFDVKD. The CDR3 sequence: CATSDLGTESYNEQFF. The CDR3 DNA reads TGTGCCACCAGTGACCTAGGGACGGAATCCTACAATGAGCAGTTCTTC.

This clonotype occurred many times. The chain is built from TRBV12-3 or TRBV12-4 and TRBJ2-7, with 8 positions matching TRBD1. The CDR3 is 14 residues long. Unmatched junction bases numbered 4, after V lost 6 bases and J lost 0 bases. This CDR3 reads CASSGTGLSYEQYF. CDR3 coding DNA: TGTGCCAGCAGCGGGACAGGACTCTCCTACGAGCAGTACTTC.

J is TRBJ2-7 and V is TRBV29-1, with D possibly being TRBD2 (5 bases). CDR1 SQVTM and CDR2 ANQGSEA come from the germline V gene. Trimming shortened V by 4 bases and J by 0 bases, and 19 bases separated the two germline ends. CDR3 length: 16 amino acids. The chain's CDR3 is CSVVGVGAVSSYEQYF. The CDR3 bases are TGCAGCGTTGTCGGGGTAGGAGCGGTAAGCTCCTACGAGCAGTACTTC.

This chain's CDR3 is CASSRSDWGTMDYTF. DNA of the CDR3: TGTGCCAGCTCACGTTCGGACTGGGGGACCATGGACTACACCTTC. This chain links TRBV18 with TRBJ1-2; D is perhaps TRBD1 (5 bases). Germline lookup yields CDR1 KGHSH and CDR2 LQKENI. CDR3 length: 15 amino acids. With 4 bases removed from V and 10 bases from J, the gap between germline ends came to 22 bases.

At least ten counts were recorded for this clonotype. This chain uses TRBV4-1 with TRBJ2-6; perhaps TRBD2 as D (5 bases). Trimming pared 1 base from V and 0 bases from J, leaving 10 bases between. Germline V gene lookup returns CDR1 MGHRA and CDR2 YSYEKL. The CDR3 totals 17 residues. The CDR3 here is CASSQGRIASGANVLTF. The CDR3 DNA follows: TGCGCCAGCAGCCAAGGGAGGATTGCCTCTGGGGCCAACGTCCTGACTTTC.

This clonotype turned up a few times. For the CDR3, the DNA is TGTGCCAGCAGTTTGGACAGGTGGGCTCGGGCCCAGTACTTC. Residues: CASSLDRWARAQYF. The V gene is TRBV27, the J gene TRBJ2-5; TRBD1 matches at 7 bases. Germline CDR1 reads MNHEY; CDR2 reads SMNVEV (reference sequence). This CDR3 region has 14 residues. Unmatched junction bases numbered 10, after V lost 3 bases and J lost 9 bases.

This clonotype occurred a few times. The rearrangement joins TRBV27 to TRBJ2-7, with 9 bases identical to TRBD1. The germline gives CDR1 MNHEY, CDR2 SMNVEV (reference sequence). The CDR3 length is 18 residues. V lost 4 bases, J lost 3 bases, and 16 bases stayed unmatched. This CDR3 reads CASSSTWTGTGTVYEQYF. CDR3 DNA sequence: TGTGCCAGCAGTTCGACGTGGACCGGGACAGGGACAGTCTACGAGCAGTACTTC.

This sequence joins TRBV5-1 and TRBJ2-1, with D tentatively TRBD1 or TRBD2 (5 bases each). The V end was cut by 0 bases, the J end by 5 bases, with 9 bases between. CDR3 length: 14 residues. Germline V gene data show CDR1 as SGHRS and CDR2 as YFSETQ. CDR3 nucleotide sequence: TGCGCCAGCAGCTTGGCCCGGGGCAACAATGAGCAGTTCTTC. This sequence encodes CASSLARGNNEQFF.

This clonotype has at least ten counts. The CDR3 loop reads CASSYSNSYEQYF. The CDR3 DNA sequence: TGTGCCAGCAGTTACAGCAACTCCTACGAGCAGTACTTC. The J gene is TRBJ2-7, the V gene TRBV12-3 or TRBV12-4; no firm D call. Trimming took 4 bases from V and 0 from J, leaving 7 bases between them. The CDR3 has 13 amino acids.

This chain links TRBV3-1 with TRBJ2-5, with TRBD1 matching 7 bases. The V segment lost 4 bases and the J segment 5 bases; nucleotides outside the gene matches: 10. The V gene's germline CDR1 is LGHDT and CDR2 YNNKEL (reference sequence). This CDR3 is 15 amino acids long. The DNA of the CDR3 is TGTGCCAGCAGCCCCAGGGGGTCTTACGGGGAGACCCAGTACTTC. Translated: CASSPRGSYGETQYF.

This sequence joins TRBV10-3 and TRBJ2-7, with D perhaps matching TRBD2 (6 bases). The germline gives CDR1 ENHRY, CDR2 SYGVKD. Trimming cost V 6 bases and J 1 base, with 13 bases left between them. There are 14 residues in the CDR3. The CDR3: CAISSAGLSYEQYF. The CDR3 coding sequence is TGTGCCATCAGCTCAGCGGGCCTATCCTACGAGCAGTACTTC.

V is TRBV27 and J is TRBJ2-7, with no clear D. Trimming took 0 bases from V and 4 from J, leaving 10 bases between them. The CDR3 has 14 amino acids. From germline, CDR1 is MNHEY and CDR2 SMNVEV (reference sequence). CDR3 nucleotides: TGTGCCAGCAGTTTATCGGACCCAACATACGAGCAGTACTTC. It yields the protein CASSLSDPTYEQYF.

This clonotype was detected a few times. The rearrangement uses TRBV7-2 and TRBJ2-5; no definite D call. The CDR3 is 13 residues long. The V end lost 7 bases, the J end lost 1 base, and 10 bases lay between the germline ends. Germline V gives CDR1 SGHTA, CDR2 FQGNSA. CDR3 sequence: CASTSGFQETQYF. The CDR3 bases are TGTGCCAGCACCTCAGGTTTCCAAGAGACCCAGTACTTC.

This clonotype was observed a few times. CDR3 bases: TGCGCCAGCAGCTTGGCGGCCAGGGGACCGGATAGTGAAGCTTTCTTT. It specifies CASSLAARGPDSEAFF. The chain has TRBV5-1 and TRBJ1-1, with D possibly matching TRBD1 (6 bases). With 0 bases removed from V and 7 bases from J, the gap between germline ends came to 19 bases. Germline CDR1 is SGHRS and CDR2 is YFSETQ. The CDR3 sequence is 16 residues long.

J is TRBJ2-3 and V is TRBV6-2 or TRBV6-3; TRBD2 is a possible D gene (6 bases). The CDR3 is 15 amino acids. The ends were cut back, 4 bases at V and 4 bases at J, with 15 bases in the middle. Looked up from germline, CDR1 is MNHEY and CDR2 is SVGEGT. CDR3 loop: CASSSGSGLPDTQYF. CDR3 nucleotides: TGTGCCAGCAGTTCCGGATCGGGACTTCCAGATACGCAGTATTTT.

This clonotype was detected only a few times. The V gene is TRBV19, the J gene TRBJ1-3; D unclear. CDR3 size: 14 residues. The V gene lost 4 bases and the J gene lost 0 bases, with 7 bases spanning the gap. Germline loops: CDR1 LNHDA, CDR2 SQIVND (reference sequence). DNA of the CDR3: TGTGCCAGTAGTACAAGTTACTCTGGAAACACCATATATTTT. It is translated as CASSTSYSGNTIYF.

This clonotype was counted at least ten times. V gene TRBV7-8 combines with J gene TRBJ2-7, with D possibly TRBD1 on 7 matching bases. In germline, CDR1 is SGHVS, CDR2 FQNEAQ. The CDR3 totals 16 residues. V was cut by 5 bases and J by 2 bases, with 19 bases left in between. CDR3 sequence: CASSTGTGGTAYEQYF. The CDR3, as DNA: TGTGCCAGCAGCACGGGGACTGGTGGGACAGCCTACGAGCAGTACTTC.

V usage is TRBV11-3 and J usage is TRBJ2-7; 10 bases align to TRBD1. CDR1 and CDR2 (germline): SGHNT, YENEEA. The J segment lost 3 bases and the V segment lost 6 bases, leaving 2 bases of the junction unmatched. The CDR3 loop spans 13 amino acids. The CDR3 DNA reads as TGTGCCAGCAGATGGACAGGGGGCTACGAGCAGTACTTC. It specifies CASRWTGGYEQYF.

The chain couples TRBV2 to TRBJ1-2, with 7 bases aligning to TRBD1. J lost 3 bases, V lost 2 bases, and 6 bases had no gene match. The CDR3 has 15 amino acids. Per the germline V gene, CDR1 is SNHLY and CDR2 is FYNNEI. The CDR3 sequence is CASSESRGKDYGYTF. DNA of the CDR3: TGTGCCAGCAGTGAAAGCAGGGGGAAGGACTATGGCTACACCTTC.

This clonotype occurred once. The gene calls are TRBV20-1 and TRBJ1-5; no clear D. Germline CDR1 DFQATT, CDR2 SNEGSKA (reference sequence). With 0 bases removed from V and 5 bases from J, the gap between germline ends came to 11 bases. The CDR3 consists of 14 residues. The CDR3 coding sequence is TGCAGTGCTAGAGATAGAACAGCTTATCAGCCCCAGCATTTT. It specifies CSARDRTAYQPQHF.

J is TRBJ2-1 and V is TRBV6-2 or TRBV6-3; TRBD1 is a possible D gene (5 bases). This CDR3 spans 13 amino acids. Trimming removed 3 bases at V and 3 bases at J, with 6 bases between. CDR1 and CDR2 from the germline V gene are MNHEY and SVGEGT. CDR3 DNA: TGTGCCAGCAGTTATCAGGGCTACAATGAGCAGTTCTTC. Translating gives CASSYQGYNEQFF.

This clonotype has a handful of counts. V gene TRBV18 combines with J gene TRBJ2-1; D is uncertain. Per germline, CDR1 KGHSH and CDR2 LQKENI. V was shortened by 2 bases and J by 8 bases, with 13 bases between the two germline ends. The CDR3 loop spans 14 amino acids. The CDR3 DNA sequence: TGTGCCAGCTCACCAGTCTTGAGTGAGGATGAGCAGTTCTTC. This sequence encodes CASSPVLSEDEQFF.